The 21 T cell receptor beta chains listed next were all sequenced from one sample in a study of blood T cell repertoires in COVID-19. TCRdb's table, derived via immunoSEQ multiplex PCR, lists solely in-frame clones and lacks some. The sample records 55,000 or so clones, approximately 78% being singletons. The sample was peripheral blood. These receptors were collected from a human donor in a cohort sampled during active or convalescent COVID-19.

V and J are TRBV15 and TRBJ1-2, with 7 positions matching TRBD1. Germline V lookup: CDR1 LNHNV, CDR2 YYDKDF (reference sequence). The CDR3 is made up of 16 amino acids. J lost 1 base, V lost 2 bases, and 7 bases had no gene match. The chain's CDR3 is CATSRSRTGFNYGYTF. For the CDR3, the DNA is TGTGCCACCAGCAGATCCAGGACAGGCTTTAACTATGGCTACACCTTC.

The chain has TRBV13 and TRBJ1-2; 7 positions match TRBD1. The junction had 14 bases not matched to a gene; V was cut back by 2 bases and J by 2 bases. The CDR3 extends over 18 amino acids. In germline, CDR1 is PRHDT, CDR2 FYEKMQ (reference sequence). This CDR3 is CASSLRASRDRVNYGYTF. The DNA of the CDR3 is TGTGCCAGCAGCTTACGGGCGAGTCGAGACAGGGTGAACTATGGCTACACCTTC. The full variable domain, with the rest looked up from reference TRBV13 and TRBJ1-2, is AAGVIQSPRHLIKEKRETATLKCYPIPRHDTVYWYQQGPGQDPQFLISFYEKMQSDKGSIPDRFSAQQFSDYHSELNMSSLELGDSALYFCASSLRASRDRVNYGYTFGSGTRLTVV.

The chain combines TRBV25-1 with TRBJ2-7; D might be TRBD2 (5 bases). The germline V and J ends were trimmed by 4 bases and 0 bases, with 7 bases remaining between them. The CDR3 runs to 13 residues. The germline gives CDR1 MGHDK, CDR2 SYGVNS. CDR3 sequence reads: CASSGGISYEQYF. CDR3 nucleotides: TGTGCCAGCAGTGGAGGGATCTCCTACGAGCAGTACTTC.

This clone was counted a single time. This chain connects TRBV30 to TRBJ2-2, with D possibly matching TRBD1 (5 bases). Germline CDR1 is GTSNPN and CDR2 is SVGIG (reference sequence). V was cut by 0 bases and J by 4 bases, with 6 bases left in between. The CDR3 consists of 13 residues. CDR3 bases: TGTGCCTGGAGTGTAGGGGTCACCGGGGAGCTGTTTTTT. Encoded protein: CAWSVGVTGELFF.

The chain links TRBV6-4 to TRBJ2-2, with a weak D call TRBD1 (5 bases). Germline CDR1 reads MRHNA; CDR2 reads SNTAGT. CDR3 size: 14 residues. V was clipped by 7 bases and J by 7 bases, with 16 bases between them. The CDR3 spells CASTPSPGNGELFF. In DNA form, the CDR3 reads TGTGCCAGCACTCCGTCCCCAGGGAACGGGGAGCTGTTTTTT.

The V call is TRBV5-8, the J call TRBJ1-2; TRBD1 matches 8 bases. The CDR3 totals 13 residues. Germline trimming cut 3 bases from V and 6 bases from J; bases unmatched to any gene: 4. The V gene's germline CDR1 is SGHTS and CDR2 YDEGEE. Here the CDR3 DNA reads TGTGCCAGCAGCTACTCAGGGGGCAATGGCTACACCTTC. Its translation: CASSYSGGNGYTF.

The gene calls are TRBV11-2 and TRBJ1-2, with 7 bases identical to TRBD1. The CDR3 runs to 15 residues. CDR1 is SGHAT, CDR2 FQNNGV, per germline. V lost 1 base and J lost 1; bases outside the gene matches: 3. The CDR3 DNA is TGTGCCAGCAGCTTAGCGACAGGGAGTAACTATGGCTACACCTTC. Amino acids: CASSLATGSNYGYTF.

The J gene is TRBJ2-7, the V gene TRBV7-2; D not certain. Trimming removed 5 bases at V and 2 bases at J, with 10 bases between. This CDR3 has 13 residues. The V gene's germline CDR1 is SGHTA and CDR2 FQGNSA. The chain's CDR3 is CASSPPNAYEQYF. In DNA, the CDR3 is TGTGCCAGCAGCCCCCCAAATGCCTACGAGCAGTACTTC.

The V call is TRBV29-1, the J call TRBJ2-3; the match to TRBD1 covers 9 bases. This CDR3 comprises 14 residues. Germline V gives CDR1 SQVTM, CDR2 ANQGSEA. J lost 5 bases, V lost 3 bases, and 6 bases had no gene match. This CDR3 is CSVEDGQGLDTQYF. CDR3 nucleotides: TGCAGCGTTGAGGATGGACAGGGGCTAGATACGCAGTATTTT.

The rearrangement uses TRBV12-5 and TRBJ2-5, with TRBD1 identical over 8 bases. With 1 base clipped from V and 7 bases from J, the junction kept 2 bases outside the gene matches. The CDR3 extends over 13 amino acids. In germline, CDR1 is LGHNT, CDR2 FRNRAP. CDR3 in DNA: TGTGCTAGTGGTTTGGGGGGGACAGGGACCCAGTACTTC. Its translation is CASGLGGTGTQYF. Complete variable domain (other parts from reference TRBV12-5 and TRBJ2-5): DARVTQTPRHKVTEMGQEVTMRCQPILGHNTVFWYRQTMMQGLELLAYFRNRAPLDDSGMPKDRFSAEMPDATLATLKIQPSEPRDSAVYFCASGLGGTGTQYFGPGTRLLVL.

V and J are TRBV25-1 and TRBJ1-1; D gene ambiguous. Trimming removed 5 bases from V and 1 base from J, with 2 bases in between. Germline CDR1 MGHDK, CDR2 SYGVNS. The CDR3 is 11 residues long. The CDR3 DNA reads TGTGCCAGCAGTCGGAACACTGAAGCTTTCTTT. Protein product: CASSRNTEAFF.

Here the CDR3 DNA reads TGCGCCAGCAGCTTGGCCCTGATCAGCGGCCCCACCTACGAGCAGTACTTC. The encoded protein is CASSLALISGPTYEQYF. The genes are TRBV5-1 and TRBJ2-7; D possibly corresponds to TRBD2 (5 bases). Trimming shortened V by 0 bases and J by 2 bases, and 18 bases separated the two germline ends. CDR1 and CDR2 from the germline V gene are SGHRS and YFSETQ. The CDR3 contains 17 residues. The entire variable domain, with the rest obtained from reference TRBV5-1 and TRBJ2-7, is as follows: KAGVTQTPRYLIKTRGQQVTLSCSPISGHRSVSWYQQTPGQGLQFLFEYFSETQRNKGNFPGRFSGRQFSNSRSEMNVSTLELGDSALYLCASSLALISGPTYEQYFGPGTRLTVT.

The chain combines TRBV14 with TRBJ1-2; D possibly corresponds to TRBD1 (6 bases). Germline V gene data show CDR1 as SGHDN and CDR2 as FVKESK. The CDR3 length is 14 residues. With 2 bases removed from V and 4 bases from J, the gap between germline ends came to 11 bases. The CDR3 nucleotides read TGTGCCAGCAGCCAACAGGGGCCGGTCTATGGCTACACCTTC. It codes for CASSQQGPVYGYTF.

The V gene is TRBV3-1 (or the pseudogene TRBV3-2), the J gene TRBJ2-2; TRBD2 matches 8 bases. Germline V gene data show CDR1 as LGHDT and CDR2 as YNNKEL (reference sequence). J lost 6 bases, V lost 0 bases, and 9 bases had no gene match. The length of the CDR3 is 17 residues. The CDR3 spells CASSQDSAGGIAGELFF. In DNA form, the CDR3 reads TGTGCCAGCAGCCAAGACTCCGCGGGGGGAATAGCCGGGGAGCTGTTTTTT.

This chain links TRBV7-9 with TRBJ1-6; D is unclear. Germline V lookup: CDR1 SEHNR, CDR2 FQNEAQ (reference sequence). CDR3 size: 15 residues. The CDR3: CAIPLRPGFNSPLHF. In nucleotides, the CDR3 is TGTGCTATCCCTCTTAGGCCGGGGTTCAATTCACCCCTCCACTTT.

The chain has TRBV10-3 and TRBJ1-2, with D perhaps matching TRBD1 (6 bases). CDR1 is ENHRY and CDR2 is SYGVKD in the germline V gene. The CDR3 runs to 15 residues. Trimming removed 2 bases from V and 4 bases from J, with 14 bases in between. The CDR3 spells CAISEGGAFLYGYTF. The CDR3 region has the DNA TGTGCCATCAGTGAGGGGGGGGCTTTCCTCTATGGCTACACCTTC.

This clone was counted at least ten times. The rearrangement joins TRBV5-5 to TRBJ1-1, with 10 bases fitting TRBD1. Germline V lookup: CDR1 SGHKS, CDR2 YYEKEE (reference sequence). V lost 0 bases to trimming and J lost 2 bases; unmatched junction nucleotides: 7. This CDR3 contains 17 residues. CDR3 residues: CASSLGWGTGANTEAFF. The CDR3 bases are TGTGCCAGCAGCTTGGGTTGGGGGACAGGGGCCAACACTGAAGCTTTCTTT.

The genes are TRBV6-6 and TRBJ1-4; TRBD1 matches at 10 bases. The CDR3 sequence is 20 residues long. Trimming removed 6 bases from V and 1 base from J; junction bases left unmatched: 17. Per germline, CDR1 MNHNY and CDR2 SVGAGI (reference sequence). The CDR3 protein is CASSVTGTGEHRRTNEKLFF. In DNA form, the CDR3 reads TGTGCCAGCAGCGTCACCGGGACAGGGGAGCATAGGCGAACTAATGAAAAACTGTTTTTT.

This clone was observed a single time. V gene TRBV21-1 combines with J gene TRBJ2-2; the table's D call, TRBD1, was not checked against the DNA. TRBV21-1 is shown as a pseudogene. CDR3 size: 15 residues. The CDR3 sequence: CASNRTGGDTGELFF. CDR3 in DNA: TGTGCCAGCAACAGGACAGGGGGGGACACCGGGGAGCTGTTTTTT.

The chain combines TRBV18 with TRBJ2-5; the D is unclear. This CDR3 is built from 13 residues. Trimming left V 0 bases short and J 5 bases short, with 7 bases between. Germline V CDR1 and CDR2: KGHSH, LQKENI. The CDR3 region is CASSPPSVETQYF. The CDR3, as DNA: TGTGCCAGCTCACCACCGTCGGTTGAGACCCAGTACTTC.

V usage is TRBV6-2 or TRBV6-3 and J usage is TRBJ1-5; 7 bases line up with TRBD1. Trimming took 2 bases from V and 6 from J; bases not matched to a gene: 7. This CDR3 region has 15 residues. The germline CDR1 and CDR2 sequences are MNHEY and SVGEGT. The CDR3 here is CASSYPDREGQPQHF. In nucleotides, the CDR3 is TGTGCCAGCAGTTACCCCGACAGGGAAGGTCAGCCCCAGCATTTT.